A selection of T cell receptor beta chains follows, all from one sample in a study of blood T cell repertoires in COVID-19. Here immunoSEQ multiplex PCR was the method, and the copy in TCRdb shows in-frame clones only, minus some. The profile covers 90,000 to 100,000 clones, with around nine tenths appearing a single time and less than 20% taken by the ten largest. Sample: peripheral blood. These receptors were taken from a human donor in a cohort sampled during active COVID-19. Both conserved end residues are part of each CDR3. The D gene is left open where the match is weak. A clone size is listed for some rows: how often the clone was seen (once, few, many), or a class if it is expanded.

J gene | clone size | V gene | D gene | CDR3 protein | CDR3 DNA
TRBJ1-2 | once | TRBV29-1 | . | CSVEREQPRGYGYTF | TGCAGCGTTGAAAGAGAGCAGCCCCGGGGCTATGGCTACACCTTC
TRBJ2-1 | once | TRBV7-3 | . | CASSPIRARFDEQFF | TGTGCCAGCAGCCCGATCAGGGCTAGATTCGATGAGCAGTTCTTC
TRBJ2-7 | . | TRBV27 | TRBD1 | CASSPGTGNEQYF | TGTGCCAGCAGTCCTGGGACAGGGAACGAGCAGTACTTC
TRBJ1-1 | . | TRBV28 | TRBD1 | CASSLSTGGENTEAFF | TGTGCCAGCAGTTTATCAACAGGGGGGGAGAACACTGAAGCTTTCTTT
TRBJ1-1 | once | TRBV5-4 | . | CASSLQEAAEAFF | TGTGCCAGCAGCTTGCAAGAGGCGGCTGAAGCTTTCTTT
TRBJ1-3 | . | TRBV28 | . | CASSPLGNTIYF | TGTGCCAGCAGTCCACTTGGAAACACCATATATTTT
TRBJ1-4 | . | TRBV6-2/TRBV6-3 | . | CASSTHKGTNEKLFF | TGTGCCAGCAGTACGCACAAGGGGACTAATGAAAAACTGTTTTTT
TRBJ2-3 | . | TRBV30 | TRBD2 | CAWSPGGSADTQYF | TGTGCCTGGAGTCCGGGAGGGAGTGCAGATACGCAGTATTTT
TRBJ1-6 | few | TRBV2 | . | CASSDNYNSPLHF | TGTGCCAGCAGTGACAACTATAATTCACCCCTCCACTTT
TRBJ2-3 | . | TRBV12-5 | TRBD2 | CASGLSGLAGGADTQYF | TGTGCTAGTGGTTTGTCGGGACTAGCGGGGGGAGCAGATACGCAGTATTTT
TRBJ1-2 | . | TRBV5-4 | TRBD1 | CASSSTTGGARGYTF | TGTGCCAGCAGCAGCACGACAGGGGGCGCTCGTGGCTACACCTTC
TRBJ2-2 | . | TRBV27 | TRBD2 | CASSLMGLAGLGTGELFF | TGTGCCAGCAGTTTAATGGGGCTAGCGGGGCTAGGGACCGGGGAGCTGTTTTTT
TRBJ2-1 | . | TRBV30 | . | CAWSVGGSYNEQFF | TGTGCCTGGAGTGTCGGAGGGTCTTACAATGAGCAGTTCTTC
TRBJ2-3 | . | TRBV27 | TRBD2 | CASSSLAGREQYF | TGTGCCAGCAGTTCGCTAGCCGGGAGGGAGCAGTATTTT
TRBJ1-1 | . | TRBV10-3 | TRBD1 | CAISEPDRGGPEAFF | TGTGCCATCAGTGAGCCCGACAGGGGAGGACCTGAAGCTTTCTTT
TRBJ1-1 | . | TRBV6-5 | . | CASRVVGGTEAFF | TGTGCCAGTCGAGTAGTGGGGGGCACTGAAGCTTTCTTT
TRBJ2-5 | . | TRBV4-1 | . | CASSQVSGQETQYF | TGCGCCAGCAGCCAAGTCTCGGGGCAAGAGACCCAGTACTTC
TRBJ2-1 | . | TRBV24-1 | TRBD2 | CATSEAGTSGENEQFF | TGTGCCACCAGTGAAGCCGGGACTAGCGGAGAGAATGAGCAGTTCTTC
TRBJ1-4 | . | TRBV7-9 | TRBD1 | CASSRTSGGSEKLFF | TGTGCCAGCAGCCGAACCTCAGGGGGGAGCGAAAAACTGTTTTTT
TRBJ1-1 | once | TRBV5-5 | TRBD1 | CASRDRAPEAFF | TGTGCCAGCAGGGACAGGGCCCCTGAAGCTTTCTTT
TRBJ2-1 | . | TRBV4-3 | TRBD1 | CASSPGQGRNNEQFF | TGCGCCAGCAGCCCTGGACAGGGAAGGAACAATGAGCAGTTCTTC
TRBJ2-1 | . | TRBV7-9 | TRBD2 | CASSFTSGAYNEQFF | TGTGCCAGCAGCTTCACTAGCGGGGCCTACAATGAGCAGTTCTTC
TRBJ2-7 | . | TRBV7-8 | . | CASSLGDLGGYEQYF | TGTGCCAGCAGCTTAGGGGATCTCGGCGGGTACGAGCAGTACTTC
TRBJ2-1 | . | TRBV3-1/TRBV3-2 | TRBD2 | CASSQELAGLAGGREQFF | TGTGCCAGCAGCCAAGAACTCGCGGGACTAGCGGGGGGACGTGAGCAGTTCTTC
TRBJ2-7 | . | TRBV12-3/TRBV12-4 | TRBD1 | CASSLTGSYEQYF | TGTGCCAGCAGTTTGACAGGGAGCTACGAGCAGTACTTC
TRBJ2-5 | . | TRBV4-1 | . | CASSHPAVAKETQYF | TGCGCCAGCAGCCATCCCGCGGTAGCGAAAGAGACCCAGTACTTC
TRBJ2-3 | . | TRBV7-9 | TRBD2 | CASSRAGTTDTQYF | TGTGCCAGCAGCCGAGCGGGAACCACAGATACGCAGTATTTT
TRBJ2-2 | . | TRBV16 | . | CASSQSRTGELFF | TGTGCCAGCAGCCAATCTCGGACCGGGGAGCTGTTTTTT
TRBJ2-3 | . | TRBV29-1 | TRBD2 | CSVLRGVTDTQYF | TGCAGCGTATTACGGGGGGTCACAGATACGCAGTATTTT
TRBJ1-2 | . | TRBV19 | . | CASSSIGRVTDGYTF | TGTGCCAGTAGCAGTATCGGCAGGGTAACTGATGGCTACACCTTC
TRBJ1-1 | . | TRBV5-1 | TRBD1 | CASSLDPGQGGAEAFF | TGCGCCAGCAGCTTGGACCCGGGACAGGGAGGGGCCGAAGCTTTCTTT
TRBJ1-6 | . | TRBV3-1/TRBV3-2 | . | CASSQEDSYDSPLHF | TGTGCCAGCAGCCAAGAAGACAGTTATGATTCACCCCTCCACTTT
TRBJ2-2 | . | TRBV4-3 | TRBD1 | CASSPGQGYTGELFF | TGCGCCAGCAGCCCGGGACAGGGGTACACCGGGGAGCTGTTTTTT
TRBJ1-5 | . | TRBV7-6 | . | CASSLEEGGNQPQHF | TGTGCCAGCAGCTTAGAGGAGGGTGGCAATCAGCCCCAGCATTTT
TRBJ1-2 | . | TRBV25-1 | . | CASSPDWKSGYTF | TGTGCCAGCAGCCCCGACTGGAAGTCTGGCTACACCTTC
TRBJ2-1 | . | TRBV19 | TRBD2 | CASSIGGLRSHNEQFF | TGTGCCAGTAGTATCGGGGGGTTGAGAAGCCACAATGAGCAGTTCTTC
TRBJ2-3 | . | TRBV12-2 | . | CASRLWRSYPSGYF | TGTGCAAGTCGCTTATGGCGTAGCTACCCTTCGGGGTATTTT
TRBJ2-3 | . | TRBV9 | . | CASSSGGLADTQYF | .
TRBJ1-5 | . | TRBV27 | . | CASSSAGLQSAFQHF | TGTGCCAGCAGTTCGGCAGGGCTACAATCAGCCTTCCAGCATTTT
TRBJ2-3 | . | TRBV10-3 | TRBD2 | CAISEGTSGGPDTQYF | TGTGCCATCAGTGAGGGGACTAGCGGGGGACCAGATACGCAGTATTTT